Listed below are T cell receptor beta chains from one sample, sequenced in a study of shared clonotypes between healthy human individuals. Sequenced by immunoSEQ multiplex PCR; TCRdb stores in-frame clones only, minus some. The data show nearly 1,000,000 clones, roughly 72% seen once. Material for sequencing was memory CD4+ T cells sorted from blood. Source of these receptors: a man younger than 35 in good health. Each CDR3 is given with its conserved first and last residue. The D gene is left open where the match is weak. Clone size is not always given. Where it is, it says once, few, many or a class for expanded clones.

TRBV10-1,TRBJ2-3,TRBD1,few,14,TGCGCCAGCAGTCAGGACAGGGGAACGGATACGCAGTATTTT,CASSQDRGTDTQYF
TRBV19,TRBJ1-3,.,.,14,TGTGCCAGTAGTCAGGACAGCTCTGGAAACACCATATATTTT,CASSQDSSGNTIYF
TRBV19,TRBJ1-2,TRBD1,once,15,TGTGCCAGTAGTATTTGGGGGACAGGGGACTATGGCTACACCTTC,CASSIWGTGDYGYTF
TRBV27,TRBJ2-7,.,few,8,TGTGCCAGCCGGAGGGGGTACTTC,CASRRGYF
TRBV30,TRBJ2-5,.,few,12,TGTGCCTGGAGTCGGTATGGAGAGACCCAGTACTTC,CAWSRYGETQYF
TRBV5-4,TRBJ1-1,.,.,14,TGTGCCAGCAGCTTGCAGGGGCGCCTAACTGAAGCTTTCTTT,CASSLQGRLTEAFF
TRBV29-1,TRBJ1-2,.,.,12,TGCAGCGTTGAATACGCAGGGAATGGCTACACCTTC,CSVEYAGNGYTF
TRBV21-1,TRBJ1-4,.,once,19,TGTGCCAGCAGCAAAGGACGGGGGGCCCTGGGAGGAACTAATGAAAAACTGTTTTTT,CASSKGRGALGGTNEKLFF
TRBV10-3,TRBJ2-7,.,once,13,TGTGCCTCAAGCGGAGCCGACTCCTACGAGCAGTACTTC,CASSGADSYEQYF
TRBV9,TRBJ2-5,TRBD1,once,15,TGTGCCAGCAGCCCCGAGGGACAGGGGATAGAGACCCAGTACTTC,CASSPEGQGIETQYF
TRBV7-6,TRBJ2-2,.,.,14,TGTGCCAGCAGTCCGGTGGGGTTGACCGGGGAGCTGTTTTTT,CASSPVGLTGELFF
TRBV6-5,TRBJ2-5,.,.,15,TGTGCCAGCAGTGTGAGACTTTGGGGCCAAGAGACCCAGTACTTC,CASSVRLWGQETQYF
TRBV6-1,TRBJ1-5,.,.,14,TGTGCCAGCAGTGACCAGGGAGGCAATCAGCCCCAGCATTTT,CASSDQGGNQPQHF
TRBV5-4,TRBJ1-6,.,.,17,TGTGCCAGCAGCTTTGATGGCAGGGGAGACTATAATTCACCCCTCCACTTT,CASSFDGRGDYNSPLHF
TRBV2,TRBJ1-5,.,few,14,TGTGCCAGCAGGGGGGCAGTCTCCAATCAGCCCCAGCATTTT,CASRGAVSNQPQHF
TRBV7-2,TRBJ2-1,.,.,15,TGTGCCAGCATCCTCGGCCACCCGCGGTCCAATGAGCAGTTCTTC,CASILGHPRSNEQFF
TRBV5-4,TRBJ1-1,.,.,15,TGTGCCAGCAGCCTATTGGGTGGGGGGACCACTGAAGCTTTCTTT,CASSLLGGGTTEAFF
TRBV5-1,TRBJ2-3,.,.,14,TGCGCCAGCGCACGGATCCCCTCTTCAGATACGCAGTATTTT,CASARIPSSDTQYF
TRBV28,TRBJ2-1,TRBD2,once,17,TGTGCCAGCAGCGGACCGGGACTAGGGAGCTCCTACAATGAGCAGTTCTTC,CASSGPGLGSSYNEQFF
TRBV5-4,TRBJ2-7,TRBD1,.,16,TGTGCCAGCAGCTTGTTGAGCTACTCAGGGGGTGACGAGCAGTACTTC,CASSLLSYSGGDEQYF
TRBV2,TRBJ2-1,.,.,11,TGTGCCAGCAGTACAATTAATGAGCAGTTCTTC,CASSTINEQFF
TRBV10-3,TRBJ2-7,.,.,13,TGTGCCATCAGCACAGGGGGGGCGAACGAGCAGTACTTC,CAISTGGANEQYF
TRBV5-1,TRBJ2-5,.,once,14,TGCGCCAGCAGCTTGGGGACAGATCTAGGGACCCAGTACTTC,CASSLGTDLGTQYF
TRBV30,TRBJ2-3,.,once,13,TGTGCCTGGGCTGTGGGGGGCCCAGATACGCAGTATTTT,CAWAVGGPDTQYF
TRBV2,TRBJ2-1,TRBD1,.,14,TGTGCCAGCGGTCGGGACAGGTCCTACAATGAGCAGTTCTTC,CASGRDRSYNEQFF
TRBV10-2,TRBJ1-3,.,.,18,TGCGCCAGCAGTGAGTCGACAGGCCGGGGGAGGTCTGGAAACACCATATATTTT,CASSESTGRGRSGNTIYF
TRBV28,TRBJ1-5,TRBD1,.,14,TGTGCCAGCAGTCCGGGACAGCACAATCAGCCCCAGCATTTT,CASSPGQHNQPQHF
TRBV7-2,TRBJ2-1,TRBD2,.,15,TGTGCCAGCAGCCAAGGGACTAGCGGCTACAATGAGCAGTTCTTC,CASSQGTSGYNEQFF
TRBV10-3,TRBJ2-5,TRBD2,once,15,TGTGCCATACCTAGCGGGAAAAGGTTTCAAGAGACCCAGTACTTC,CAIPSGKRFQETQYF
TRBV6-1,TRBJ2-5,.,.,14,TGTGCCAGCAGTTCCGGCAGGGCGGGGGAGACCCAGTACTTC,CASSSGRAGETQYF
TRBV5-1,TRBJ2-7,.,.,15,TGCGCCAGCAGCCTCTTCCCCGCGGGGGACAGCGAGCAGTACTTC,CASSLFPAGDSEQYF
TRBV19,TRBJ1-6,TRBD1,.,15,TGTGCCAGTAGTCCGACAGGGGGGTATAATTCACCCCTCCACTTT,CASSPTGGYNSPLHF
TRBV10-2,TRBJ2-1,TRBD2,.,15,TGCGCCAGCACCGTACTAGCGTCAGCCATCAATGAGCAGTTCTTC,CASTVLASAINEQFF
TRBV28,TRBJ1-5,.,few,15,TGTGCCAGCAGCCCAGACGGCAATAGCAATCAGCCCCAGCATTTT,CASSPDGNSNQPQHF
TRBV2,TRBJ1-6,.,.,14,TGTGCCAGCATCTTCACGCGACAGGCGTCACCCCTCCACTTT,CASIFTRQASPLHF